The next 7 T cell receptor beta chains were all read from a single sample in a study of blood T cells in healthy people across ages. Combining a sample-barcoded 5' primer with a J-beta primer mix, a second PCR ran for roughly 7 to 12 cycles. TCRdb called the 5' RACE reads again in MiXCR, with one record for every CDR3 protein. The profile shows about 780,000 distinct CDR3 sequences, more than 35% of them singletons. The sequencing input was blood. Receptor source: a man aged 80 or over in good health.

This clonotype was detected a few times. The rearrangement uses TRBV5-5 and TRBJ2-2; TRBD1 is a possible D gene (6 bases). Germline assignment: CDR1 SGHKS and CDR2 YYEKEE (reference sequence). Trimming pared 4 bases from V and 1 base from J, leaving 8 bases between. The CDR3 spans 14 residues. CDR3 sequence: CASSPGQNTGELFF. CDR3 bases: TGTGCCAGCAGCCCGGGACAGAACACCGGGGAGCTGTTTTTT. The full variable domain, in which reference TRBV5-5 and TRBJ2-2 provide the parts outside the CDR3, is DAGVTQSPTHLIKTRGQQVTLRCSPISGHKSVSWYQQVLGQGPQFIFQYYEKEERGRGNFPDRFSARQFPNYSSELNVNALLLGDSALYLCASSPGQNTGELFFGEGSRLTVL.

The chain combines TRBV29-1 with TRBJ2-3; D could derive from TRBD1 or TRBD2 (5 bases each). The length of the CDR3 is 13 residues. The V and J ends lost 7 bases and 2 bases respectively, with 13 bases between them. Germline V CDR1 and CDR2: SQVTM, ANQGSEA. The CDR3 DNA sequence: TGCAGCGAAAGGGGAGACTCCACAGATACGCAGTATTTT. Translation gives CSERGDSTDTQYF.

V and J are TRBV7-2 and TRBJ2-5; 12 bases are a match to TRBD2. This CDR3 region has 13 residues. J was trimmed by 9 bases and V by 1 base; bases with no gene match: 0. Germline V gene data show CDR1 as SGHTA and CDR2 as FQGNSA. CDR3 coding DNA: TGTGCCAGCAGCTTAGGACTAGCGGGAGCCCAGTACTTC. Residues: CASSLGLAGAQYF.

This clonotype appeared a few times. The CDR3 loop is CSAGQSTDTQYF. The CDR3 DNA follows: TGCAGTGCTGGGCAGAGCACAGATACGCAGTATTTT. The chain joins TRBV20-1 to TRBJ2-3; D uncertain. Germline V gives CDR1 DFQATT, CDR2 SNEGSKA (reference sequence). The CDR3 consists of 12 residues. V shed 5 bases and J shed 0 bases, with 6 bases lying between them.

The CDR3 DNA is TGTGCCAGCGGGTTTAGCCCGGACAGGGGGCTTGGCTACACCTTC. Its protein is CASGFSPDRGLGYTF. The chain recombines TRBV27 with TRBJ1-2; 11 bases are shared with TRBD1. The CDR3 has 15 residues. Germline V gives CDR1 MNHEY, CDR2 SMNVEV (reference sequence). After removal of 8 bases from V and 7 bases from J, the junction contained 12 bases not matched to a gene.

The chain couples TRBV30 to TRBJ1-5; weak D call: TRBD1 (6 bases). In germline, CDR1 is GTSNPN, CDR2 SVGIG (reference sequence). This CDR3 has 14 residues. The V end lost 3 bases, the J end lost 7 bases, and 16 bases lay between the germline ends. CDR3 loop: CAWSLGGPEQPQHF. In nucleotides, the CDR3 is TGTGCCTGGAGCCTCGGGGGGCCGGAGCAGCCCCAGCATTTT.

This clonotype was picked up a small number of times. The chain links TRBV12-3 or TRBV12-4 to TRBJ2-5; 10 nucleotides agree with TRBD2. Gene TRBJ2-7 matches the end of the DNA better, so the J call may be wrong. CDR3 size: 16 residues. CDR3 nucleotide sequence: TGTGCCAGCAGTTTTGCTCCACCGGGACTAGCGTCCGAGCAGTACTTC. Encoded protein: CASSFAPPGLASEQYF.